Listed here are 10 T cell receptor beta chains from one sample, sequenced in a study of blood T cell repertoires in COVID-19. Only in-frame clones appear in the TCRdb table, and some are missing; sequencing was by immunoSEQ multiplex PCR. The sample yields roughly 260,000 clones, roughly nine tenths seen once. Sequencing used PBMCs or T cells enriched from blood (not recorded which). The receptors shown here come from a human donor in a cohort exposed to, infected with or recovered from COVID-19 (not recorded which). The donor label of this sample is uncertain.

The chain employs TRBV4-1 and TRBJ2-7; 7 bases match TRBD2. V gave up 0 bases and J gave up 0 bases; unmatched junction bases: 5. The CDR3 has 16 residues. Germline V gene data show CDR1 as MGHRA and CDR2 as YSYEKL. The CDR3 bases are TGCGCCAGCAGCCAAGAATGGGGGGGGATCTCCTACGAGCAGTACTTC. This encodes CASSQEWGGISYEQYF.

With respect to this clone: A read error may produce the germline difference seen at one junction end. The V and J genes are TRBV3-1 (or the pseudogene TRBV3-2) and TRBJ2-7; D possibly corresponds to TRBD2 (7 bases). Germline CDR1 and CDR2: LGHDT and YNNKEL (reference sequence). This CDR3 contains 12 residues. The CDR3 DNA follows: TGTGCCAGCAGCCAGGGTCCGGGGGGCCCGAACTTC. Protein product: CASSQGPGGPNF.

The chain joins TRBV19 to TRBJ1-6, with D unclear. This CDR3 is built from 14 residues. V gave up 4 bases and J gave up 4 bases, with 8 bases separating them. Per the germline V gene, CDR1 is LNHDA and CDR2 is SQIVND (reference sequence). The CDR3 nucleotides are TGTGCCAGTAGTAGGACTGGTTATAATTCACCCCTCCACTTT. This codes for CASSRTGYNSPLHF.

CDR3 protein: CASSQRDRGSSPLHF. CDR3 nucleotide sequence: TGCGCCAGCAGCCAGAGGGACAGGGGGTCTTCACCCCTCCACTTT. The chain carries TRBV4-1 and TRBJ1-6; 11 positions agree with TRBD1. CDR1 is MGHRA and CDR2 is YSYEKL in the germline V gene. With 3 bases clipped from V and 9 bases from J, the junction kept 4 bases outside the gene matches. The CDR3 is 15 residues long.

The chain joins TRBV4-3 to TRBJ2-3; 9 bases line up with TRBD2. Germline V gives CDR1 LGHNA, CDR2 YSLEER. V dropped 1 base and J dropped 6; count of bases not matched to a gene: 8. The CDR3 length is 16 residues. CDR3 nucleotide sequence: TGCGCCAGCAGCCAAGGTCCAAGCGGGGGGTGGGATACGCAGTATTTT. It encodes CASSQGPSGGWDTQYF.

The chain uses TRBV28 and TRBJ2-7; 10 bases map to TRBD1. V lost 5 bases and J lost 2; bases outside the gene matches: 3. Germline V gives CDR1 MDHEN, CDR2 SYDVKM. This CDR3 comprises 14 residues. The CDR3 protein is CASSLDRGTYEQYF. The CDR3 nucleotides read TGTGCCAGCAGTCTGGACAGGGGGACCTACGAGCAGTACTTC.

This clone was seen only a few times. This chain links TRBV4-1 with TRBJ1-1; tentatively, D is TRBD1 (5 bases). The CDR3 spans 15 residues. V was clipped by 0 bases and J by 4 bases, with 12 bases between them. CDR1 MGHRA and CDR2 YSYEKL come from the germline V gene. The CDR3 sequence is CASSQDPRVVTEAFF. The CDR3 DNA sequence: TGCGCCAGCAGCCAAGACCCCAGGGTGGTCACTGAAGCTTTCTTT.

This clone appeared once. This chain links TRBV5-6 with TRBJ2-7; 9 positions match TRBD1. This CDR3 region has 14 residues. The V and J ends lost 1 base and 2 bases, in that order; junction bases with no gene match: 1. Germline loops: CDR1 SGHDT, CDR2 YYEEEE. The CDR3 bases are TGTGCCAGCAGCTTGACAGGGGGCACCTACGAGCAGTACTTC. It yields the protein CASSLTGGTYEQYF.

The chain employs TRBV7-8 and TRBJ2-5; 8 positions agree with TRBD2. The J segment lost 2 bases and the V segment lost 0 bases, leaving 5 bases of the junction unmatched. This CDR3 spans 16 amino acids. CDR1 SGHVS and CDR2 FQNEAQ come from the germline V gene. For the CDR3, the DNA is TGTGCCAGCAGCTTAGCGCGGCTAGCGGGTCAAGAGACCCAGTACTTC. Translating it yields CASSLARLAGQETQYF.

The rearrangement uses TRBV30 and TRBJ1-2; D not resolved. V was cut by 6 bases and J by 8 bases, with 19 bases left in between. The CDR3 loop spans 13 amino acids. The V gene's germline CDR1 is GTSNPN and CDR2 SVGIG (reference sequence). CDR3 bases: TGTGCCTGTTCTGAGTCCGGGTTCCTCGGCTACACCTTC. Its protein is CACSESGFLGYTF.